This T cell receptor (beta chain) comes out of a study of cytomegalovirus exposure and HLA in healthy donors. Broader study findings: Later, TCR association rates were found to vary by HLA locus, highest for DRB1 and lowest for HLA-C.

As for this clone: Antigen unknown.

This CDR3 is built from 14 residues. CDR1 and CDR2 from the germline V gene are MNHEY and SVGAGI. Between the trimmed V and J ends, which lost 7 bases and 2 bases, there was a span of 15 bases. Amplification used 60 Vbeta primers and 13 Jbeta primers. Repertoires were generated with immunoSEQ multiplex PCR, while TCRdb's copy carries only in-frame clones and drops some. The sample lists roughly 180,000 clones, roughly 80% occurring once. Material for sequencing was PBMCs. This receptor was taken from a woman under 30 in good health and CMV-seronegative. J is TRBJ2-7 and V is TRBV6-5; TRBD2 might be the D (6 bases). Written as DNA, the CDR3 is TGTGCCAGCACTTTACTCGGGGGTACCTACGAGCAGTACTTC. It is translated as CASTLLGGTYEQYF.